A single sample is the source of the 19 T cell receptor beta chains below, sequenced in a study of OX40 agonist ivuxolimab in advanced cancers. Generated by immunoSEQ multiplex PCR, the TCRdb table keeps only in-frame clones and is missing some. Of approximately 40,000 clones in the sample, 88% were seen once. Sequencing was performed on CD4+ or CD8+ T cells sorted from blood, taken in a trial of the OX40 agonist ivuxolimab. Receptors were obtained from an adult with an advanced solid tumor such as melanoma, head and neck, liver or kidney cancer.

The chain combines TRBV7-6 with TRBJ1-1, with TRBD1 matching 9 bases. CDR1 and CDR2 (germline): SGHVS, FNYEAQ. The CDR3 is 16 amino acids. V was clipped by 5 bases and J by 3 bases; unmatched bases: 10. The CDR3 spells CASSPSQGAGDTEAFF. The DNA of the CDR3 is TGTGCCAGCAGCCCGTCACAGGGGGCTGGAGACACTGAAGCTTTCTTT.

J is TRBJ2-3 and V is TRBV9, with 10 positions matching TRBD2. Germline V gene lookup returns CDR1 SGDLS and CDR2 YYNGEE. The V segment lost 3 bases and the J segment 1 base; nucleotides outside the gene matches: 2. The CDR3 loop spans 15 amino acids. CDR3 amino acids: CASSEGTSGTDTQYF. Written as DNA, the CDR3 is TGTGCCAGCAGCGAGGGGACTAGCGGCACAGATACGCAGTATTTT.

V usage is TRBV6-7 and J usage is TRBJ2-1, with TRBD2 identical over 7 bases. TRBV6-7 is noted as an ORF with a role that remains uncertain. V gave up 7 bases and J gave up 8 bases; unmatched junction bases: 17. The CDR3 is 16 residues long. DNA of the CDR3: TGTGCCAGCACGGACCCGTGGCGGGAGTTACGCCATGAGCAGTTCTTC. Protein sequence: CASTDPWRELRHEQFF.

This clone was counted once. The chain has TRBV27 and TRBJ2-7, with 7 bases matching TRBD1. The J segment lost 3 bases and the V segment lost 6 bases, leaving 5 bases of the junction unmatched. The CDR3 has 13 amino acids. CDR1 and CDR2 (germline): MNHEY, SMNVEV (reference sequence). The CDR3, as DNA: TGTGCCAGCAGACCCCGGGACAGCTACGAGCAGTACTTC. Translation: CASRPRDSYEQYF.

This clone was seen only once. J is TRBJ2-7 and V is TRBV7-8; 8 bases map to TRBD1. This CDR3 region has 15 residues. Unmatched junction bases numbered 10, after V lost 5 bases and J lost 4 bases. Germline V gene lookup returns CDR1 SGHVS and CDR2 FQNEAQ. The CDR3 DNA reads TGTGCCAGCAGCCCGCTACAGGGGGAGGTTTACGAGCAGTACTTC. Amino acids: CASSPLQGEVYEQYF.

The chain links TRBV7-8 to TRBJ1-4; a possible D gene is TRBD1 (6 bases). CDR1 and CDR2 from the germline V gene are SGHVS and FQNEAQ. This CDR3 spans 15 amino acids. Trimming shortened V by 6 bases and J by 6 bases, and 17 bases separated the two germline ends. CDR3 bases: TGTGCCAGCAGTTCCCCCTGGACAGCGGATGAAAAACTGTTTTTT. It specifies CASSSPWTADEKLFF.

CDR3 nucleotide sequence: TGTGCCAGCAGTGAAAGAATGGCGGGAAGGGCGGCAGATACGCAGTATTTT. Residues: CASSERMAGRAADTQYF. V usage is TRBV6-1 and J usage is TRBJ2-3, with D tentatively TRBD2 (6 bases). Germline assignment: CDR1 MNHNS and CDR2 SASEGT. This CDR3 contains 17 residues. Trimming shortened V by 2 bases and J by 4 bases, and 19 bases separated the two germline ends.

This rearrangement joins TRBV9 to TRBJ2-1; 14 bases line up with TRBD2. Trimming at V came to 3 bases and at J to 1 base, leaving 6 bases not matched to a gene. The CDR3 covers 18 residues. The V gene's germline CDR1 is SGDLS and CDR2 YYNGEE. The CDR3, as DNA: TGTGCCAGCAGCGGAGGACTAGCGGGAGGAGAGTCCTACAATGAGCAGTTCTTC. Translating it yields CASSGGLAGGESYNEQFF.

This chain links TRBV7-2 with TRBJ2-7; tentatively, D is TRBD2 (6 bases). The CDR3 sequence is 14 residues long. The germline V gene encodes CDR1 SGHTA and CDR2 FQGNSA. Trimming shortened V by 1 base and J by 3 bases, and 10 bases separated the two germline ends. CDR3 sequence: CASSLVGGNYEQYF. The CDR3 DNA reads TGTGCCAGCAGCTTAGTCGGGGGAAACTACGAGCAGTACTTC.

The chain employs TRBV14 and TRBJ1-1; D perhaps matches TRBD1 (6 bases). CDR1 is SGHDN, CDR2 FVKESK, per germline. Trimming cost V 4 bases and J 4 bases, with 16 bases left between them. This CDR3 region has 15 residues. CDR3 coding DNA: TGTGCCAGCAGCCTAAACGGGGGGCTGCTCACTGAAGCTTTCTTT. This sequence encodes CASSLNGGLLTEAFF.

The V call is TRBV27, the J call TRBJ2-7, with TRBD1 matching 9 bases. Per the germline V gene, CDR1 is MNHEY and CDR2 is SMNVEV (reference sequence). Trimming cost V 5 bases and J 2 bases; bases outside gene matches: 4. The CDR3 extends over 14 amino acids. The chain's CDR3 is CASSRQGGPYEQYF. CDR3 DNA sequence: TGTGCCAGCAGTCGACAGGGGGGGCCCTACGAGCAGTACTTC.

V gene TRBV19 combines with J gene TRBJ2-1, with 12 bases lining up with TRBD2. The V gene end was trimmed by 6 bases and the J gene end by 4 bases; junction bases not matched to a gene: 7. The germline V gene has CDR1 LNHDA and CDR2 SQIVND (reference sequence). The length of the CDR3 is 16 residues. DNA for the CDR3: TGTGCCAGTAGCTTATTACTAGCGGGAGGTTACAATGAGCAGTTCTTC. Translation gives CASSLLLAGGYNEQFF.

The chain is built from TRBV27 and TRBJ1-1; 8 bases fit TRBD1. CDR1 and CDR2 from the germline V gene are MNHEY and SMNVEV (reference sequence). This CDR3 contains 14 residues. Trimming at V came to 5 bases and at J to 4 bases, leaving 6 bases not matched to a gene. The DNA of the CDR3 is TGTGCCAGCAGTCTCCCAGGGGGCGGCACTGAAGCTTTCTTT. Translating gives CASSLPGGGTEAFF.

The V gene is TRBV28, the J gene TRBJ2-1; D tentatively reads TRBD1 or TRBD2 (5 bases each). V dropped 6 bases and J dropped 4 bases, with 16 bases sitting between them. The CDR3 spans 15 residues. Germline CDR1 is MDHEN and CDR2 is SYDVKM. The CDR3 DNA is TGTGCCAGCAGCATGGGGACGTCCGTGTACAATGAGCAGTTCTTC. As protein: CASSMGTSVYNEQFF.

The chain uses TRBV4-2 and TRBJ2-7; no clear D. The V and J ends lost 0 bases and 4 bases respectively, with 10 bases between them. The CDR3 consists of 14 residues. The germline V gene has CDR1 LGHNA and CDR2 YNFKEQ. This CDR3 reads CASSQENSKYEQYF. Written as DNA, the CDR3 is TGTGCCAGCAGCCAAGAAAACAGCAAATACGAGCAGTACTTC.

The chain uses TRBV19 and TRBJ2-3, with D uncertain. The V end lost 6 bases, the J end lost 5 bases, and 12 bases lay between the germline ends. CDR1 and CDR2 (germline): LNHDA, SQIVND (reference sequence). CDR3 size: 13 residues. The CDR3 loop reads CASSRVSLDTQYF. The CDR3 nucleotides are TGTGCCAGTAGCCGCGTATCCCTAGATACGCAGTATTTT.

CDR3 coding DNA: TGTGCCAGCAGAATAGCGGGAGGAACCGGGGAGCTGTTTTTT. Amino acids: CASRIAGGTGELFF. This sequence joins TRBV27 and TRBJ2-2; 10 bases fit TRBD2. The CDR3 consists of 14 residues. J gave up 5 bases and V 6 bases, and 3 bases lay outside the gene matches. The V gene's germline CDR1 is MNHEY and CDR2 SMNVEV (reference sequence).

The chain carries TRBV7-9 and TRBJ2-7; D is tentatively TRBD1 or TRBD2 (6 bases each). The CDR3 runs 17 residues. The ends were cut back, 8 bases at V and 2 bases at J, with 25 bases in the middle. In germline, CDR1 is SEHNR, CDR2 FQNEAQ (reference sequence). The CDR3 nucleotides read TGTGCCAGCGGAGGGGGGCAGTCCCGGGACAACCCCTACGAGCAGTACTTC. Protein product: CASGGGQSRDNPYEQYF.

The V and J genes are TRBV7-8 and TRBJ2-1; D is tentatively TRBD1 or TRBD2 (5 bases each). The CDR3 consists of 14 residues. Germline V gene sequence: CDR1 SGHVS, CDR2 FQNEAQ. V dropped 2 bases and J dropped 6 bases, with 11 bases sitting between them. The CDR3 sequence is CASSLTGLGNEQFF. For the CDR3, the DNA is TGTGCCAGCAGCTTAACGGGGCTCGGCAATGAGCAGTTCTTC.